The rows below give T cell receptor beta chains drawn from one sample of a study of blood T cells in healthy people across ages. TCRdb re-called the 5' RACE reads with MiXCR, one entry per CDR3 protein. This sample carries about 1.4 million distinct CDR3 sequences, roughly 64% of them seen once, and the ten largest clones take 6.5% to 8%. Sequencing was performed on blood. These receptors originate from a man between 18 and 35 years old in good health. Both conserved end residues are part of each CDR3. A D gene is named only where the DNA matches it firmly. For some rows the clone size is stated as once, few or many, or as a class when expanded; others skip it.

once | TRBJ1-2 | TRBV18 | TRBD1 | CASSYTTTGQAPFPTDGYTF | TGTGCCAGCTCATATACAACAACGGGACAGGCACCTTTCCCGACGGATGGCTACACCTTC
. | TRBJ2-7 | TRBV2 | TRBD1 | CASRVNRGGVDEQYF | TGTGCCAGCAGGGTAAACAGGGGTGGAGTTGACGAGCAGTACTTC
few | TRBJ2-5 | TRBV24-1 | TRBD1 | CATSDLGTGQETQYF | TGTGCCACCAGTGATCTTGGGACAGGACAAGAGACCCAGTACTTC
few | TRBJ2-3 | TRBV15 | . | CATSRGEGSDTQYF | TGTGCCACCAGCAGAGGAGAGGGATCGGATACGCAGTATTTT
. | TRBJ2-7 | TRBV20-1 | TRBD2 | CSARPDGTSGYEQYF | TGCAGTGCTAGACCGGACGGGACTAGCGGCTACGAGCAGTACTTC
. | TRBJ2-1 | TRBV7-6 | TRBD1 | CASSPGTGNRPFF | TGTGCCAGCAGCCCAGGGACAGGGAACCGCCCGTTCTTC
. | TRBJ2-5 | TRBV10-3 | TRBD2 | CATASGGDLETQYF | TGTGCCACCGCTAGCGGGGGGGACTTGGAGACCCAGTACTTC
. | TRBJ2-5 | TRBV13 | . | CASGAGMETQYF | TGTGCCAGCGGGGCGGGCATGGAGACCCAGTACTTC
once | TRBJ2-5 | TRBV4-2 | . | CASSPYRVNQETQYF | TGTGCCAGCAGCCCCTACAGGGTAAACCAAGAGACCCAGTACTTC
. | TRBJ2-6 | TRBV6-1 | TRBD1 | CASSQVTGQSLSGANVLTF | TGTGCCAGCAGTCAGGTGACAGGGCAATCCCTCTCTGGGGCCAACGTCCTGACTTTC
few | TRBJ2-7 | TRBV20-1 | . | CSALRVVASYEQYF | TGCAGTGCGCTACGGGTGGTTGCATCCTACGAGCAGTACTTC
. | TRBJ2-7 | TRBV30 | TRBD1 | CAWSRDRSYEQYF | TGTGCCTGGAGTAGGGACAGGAGCTACGAGCAGTACTTC
. | TRBJ1-1 | TRBV29-1 | . | CSVEDLGITEAFF | TGCAGCGTTGAAGATCTAGGGATCACTGAAGCTTTCTTT
. | TRBJ2-4 | TRBV6-5 | . | CASSSSRVIAKNIQYF | TGTGCCAGCAGTTCCTCAAGGGTGATAGCCAAAAACATTCAGTACTTC
few | TRBJ2-7 | TRBV20-1 | TRBD1 | CSARDFRTGPSYEQYF | TGCAGTGCTAGAGATTTTCGGACAGGGCCTTCCTACGAGCAGTACTTC
. | TRBJ2-5 | TRBV9 | TRBD1 | CASSVRSGGNQETQYF | TGTGCCAGCAGCGTACGATCAGGGGGTAACCAAGAGACCCAGTACTTC
few | TRBJ2-7 | TRBV9 | . | CASSLKFRGEQYF | TGTGCCAGCAGTTTGAAATTTAGGGGCGAGCAGTACTTC
. | TRBJ1-6 | TRBV12-5 | . | CASGSPSNSYNSPLHF | TGTGCTAGTGGCAGCCCCAGCAACTCCTATAATTCACCCCTCCACTTT
few | TRBJ2-3 | TRBV27 | TRBD2 | CASSLGLAYSDTQYF | TGTGCCAGCAGTTTGGGACTAGCTTACTCAGATACGCAGTATTTT
. | TRBJ1-5 | TRBV12-3/TRBV12-4 | . | CASSWRGGQPQHF | TGTGCCAGCAGTTGGAGGGGAGGTCAGCCCCAGCATTTT
. | TRBJ1-5 | TRBV18 | . | CASSSQGQINQPQHF | TGTGCCAGCTCATCACAGGGACAAATCAATCAGCCCCAGCATTTT
. | TRBJ2-5 | TRBV21-1 | . | CASSRGDPQETQYF | TGTGCCAGCAGTCGAGGGGATCCGCAAGAGACCCAGTACTTC
. | TRBJ1-1 | TRBV27 | . | CASSPRVHIGNTEAFF | TGTGCCAGCAGTCCCAGGGTTCATATAGGGAACACTGAAGCTTTCTTT
. | TRBJ1-1 | TRBV10-3 | . | CAIRGAQGVDTEAFF | TGTGCCATCAGGGGGGCACAAGGAGTGGATACTGAAGCTTTCTTT
. | TRBJ2-3 | TRBV4-1 | . | CASSGHLSTDTQYF | TGCGCCAGCAGCGGTCACCTAAGCACAGATACGCAGTATTTT
. | TRBJ2-3 | TRBV25-1 | TRBD2 | CASGAGRSTDTQYF | TGTGCCAGCGGGGCCGGGAGGTCCACAGATACGCAGTATTTT
. | TRBJ2-4 | TRBV18 | . | CASSPSDGALQYF | TGTGCCAGCTCACCATCGGACGGAGCCTTGCAGTACTTC